These 29 T cell receptor beta chains share one sample of origin, sequenced in a study of T cell changes during pregnancy in multiple sclerosis. The table came from immunoSEQ multiplex PCR; TCRdb's copy has only in-frame clones and leaves some out. This table holds fewer than 140,000 clones, roughly nine tenths found once. The material was peripheral blood, obtained before pregnancy. The receptors were gathered from a female donor with multiple sclerosis, enrolled in a pregnancy study.

The rearrangement joins TRBV27 to TRBJ2-7; D not certain. Between the trimmed V and J ends, which lost 5 bases and 3 bases, there was a span of 11 bases. The length of the CDR3 is 13 residues. Germline values: CDR1 MNHEY, CDR2 SMNVEV (reference sequence). The CDR3 DNA sequence: TGTGCCAGCAGTCTCTACACAGACTACGAGCAGTACTTC. It encodes CASSLYTDYEQYF.

V is TRBV19 and J is TRBJ2-5, with D possibly matching TRBD2 (6 bases). Trimming cost V 3 bases and J 3 bases, with 8 bases left between them. Germline assignment: CDR1 LNHDA and CDR2 SQIVND (reference sequence). The CDR3 runs 13 residues. In nucleotides, the CDR3 is TGTGCCAGTAGTATGGGCGGGGAAGAGACCCAGTACTTC. It is translated as CASSMGGEETQYF.

V gene TRBV30 combines with J gene TRBJ1-6; D possibly corresponds to TRBD1 (5 bases). This CDR3 region has 14 residues. V was clipped by 4 bases and J by 8 bases, with 15 bases between them. CDR1 is GTSNPN, CDR2 SVGIG, per germline (reference sequence). In DNA, the CDR3 is TGTGCCTGGAAGGGTTCAGGGCAGGATTCACCCCTCCACTTT. It encodes CAWKGSGQDSPLHF. The full variable domain, rest sourced from reference TRBV30 and TRBJ1-6, is SQTIHQWPATLVQPVGSPLSLECTVEGTSNPNLYWYRQAAGRGLQLLFYSVGIGQISSEVPQNLSASRPQDRQFILSSKKLLLSDSGFYLCAWKGSGQDSPLHFGNGTRLTVT.

The rearrangement uses TRBV28 and TRBJ2-1; 9 bases align to TRBD2. The CDR3 runs to 17 residues. Per the germline V gene, CDR1 is MDHEN and CDR2 is SYDVKM. J lost 4 bases, V lost 4 bases, and 11 bases had no gene match. CDR3 DNA: TGTGCCAGCAGTTCCGCCCCCTCTAGCGGGGATTACAATGAGCAGTTCTTC. This codes for CASSSAPSSGDYNEQFF.

V and J are TRBV9 and TRBJ1-5; possibly TRBD1 for D (5 bases). The CDR3 totals 14 residues. Trimming left V 0 bases short and J 7 bases short, with 11 bases between. Germline V CDR1 and CDR2: SGDLS, YYNGEE. The CDR3 region has the DNA TGTGCCAGCAGCGTAGAGGGGATAGGCCAGCCCCAGCATTTT. This translates into CASSVEGIGQPQHF.

V and J are TRBV5-1 and TRBJ1-1; D ambiguous. The CDR3 loop spans 13 amino acids. Trimming pared 4 bases from V and 0 bases from J, leaving 7 bases between. Germline V CDR1 and CDR2: SGHRS, YFSETQ. As DNA, the CDR3 is TGCGCCAGCAGCAATAAAATGAACACTGAAGCTTTCTTT. Translating gives CASSNKMNTEAFF.

The CDR3 region has the DNA TGTGCCAGCACACTTGGGAGGGCCACCGGGGAGCTGTTTTTT. It specifies CASTLGRATGELFF. The chain is built from TRBV11-2 and TRBJ2-2, with 7 bases lining up with TRBD2. V was pared by 7 bases and J by 4 bases, with 6 bases of the junction left unmatched. CDR1 is SGHAT, CDR2 FQNNGV, per germline. The CDR3 covers 14 residues. Together with reference TRBV11-2 and TRBJ2-2, the CDR3 gives the full variable domain: EAGVAQSPRYKIIEKRQSVAFWCNPISGHATLYWYQQILGQGPKLLIQFQNNGVVDDSQLPKDRFSAERLKGVDSTLKIQPAKLEDSAVYLCASTLGRATGELFFGEGSRLTVL.

This chain connects TRBV4-3 to TRBJ2-7; D might be TRBD1 (6 bases). V lost 3 bases, J lost 4 bases, and 16 bases lay in between. The CDR3 has 15 residues. CDR1 is LGHNA, CDR2 YSLEER, per germline. Here the CDR3 reads CASSHGRDTSYEQYF. The CDR3 DNA follows: TGCGCCAGCAGCCATGGCCGGGACACGTCTTACGAGCAGTACTTC.

This sequence joins TRBV10-3 and TRBJ1-3; D unresolved. CDR1 is ENHRY, CDR2 SYGVKD, per germline. V was clipped by 9 bases and J by 0 bases, with 9 bases between them. The CDR3 contains 13 residues. Written as DNA, the CDR3 is TGTGCCATAGCAGGAAACTCTGGAAACACCATATATTTT. Encoded protein: CAIAGNSGNTIYF.

The rearrangement uses TRBV6-5 and TRBJ2-2, with D uncertain. CDR3 length: 14 amino acids. Germline-derived CDR1 and CDR2 are MNHEY and SVGAGI. Deletions cut 6 bases from V and 0 bases from J, with 8 bases between. The CDR3 sequence: CASRPASNTGELFF. CDR3 DNA sequence: TGTGCCAGCAGGCCCGCGTCGAACACCGGGGAGCTGTTTTTT.

About this clone: The same CDR3 can be traced to other DNA sequences in this sample. The chain carries TRBV7-3 and TRBJ2-7, with 10 nucleotides matching TRBD2. CDR1 is SGHTA and CDR2 is FQGTGA in the germline V gene. The CDR3 covers 13 residues. V lost 3 bases and J lost 4; bases outside the gene matches: 0. The CDR3 DNA reads as TGTGCCAGCAGCTTGACTAGCGGGTACGAGCAGTACTTC. Amino acids: CASSLTSGYEQYF.

DNA of the CDR3: TGTGCCAGCTCACCACGACCGGGACTAGTGGGGAACACCGGGGAGCTGTTTTTT. The encoded protein is CASSPRPGLVGNTGELFF. The chain links TRBV18 to TRBJ2-2; 8 bases match TRBD2. The V gene's germline CDR1 is KGHSH and CDR2 LQKENI. V was pared by 1 base and J by 1 base, with 8 bases of the junction left unmatched. The CDR3 is 18 residues long.

The J gene is TRBJ2-1, the V gene TRBV27; D perhaps matches TRBD2 (5 bases). V dropped 7 bases and J dropped 2 bases, with 18 bases sitting between them. Germline assignment: CDR1 MNHEY and CDR2 SMNVEV (reference sequence). The CDR3 loop spans 16 amino acids. The CDR3 reads CASNPKPSGTYNEQFF. The CDR3 DNA reads TGTGCCAGCAATCCAAAACCAAGCGGAACCTACAATGAGCAGTTCTTC.

The J gene is TRBJ2-2, the V gene TRBV5-4; 13 nucleotides align to TRBD2. The germline V gene has CDR1 SGHNT and CDR2 YYREEE (reference sequence). The V and J ends lost 9 bases and 9 bases, in that order; junction bases with no gene match: 8. This CDR3 spans 14 amino acids. The CDR3 nucleotides read TGTGCCACAAGACTAGCGGGAGGAAAGAGGGAGCTGTTTTTT. Translation: CATRLAGGKRELFF.

The table lists this clone with a few counts. V usage is TRBV18 and J usage is TRBJ1-2; 8 bases are a match to TRBD1. With V trimmed by 6 bases and J by 3 bases, 3 bases remained unmatched. The germline gives CDR1 KGHSH, CDR2 LQKENI. The CDR3 is 13 residues long. The CDR3 DNA reads as TGTGCCAGCTCCCAGGGACAGGACTATGGCTACACCTTC. It encodes CASSQGQDYGYTF. Supplemented by reference TRBV18 and TRBJ1-2, the full variable domain reads NAGVMQNPRHLVRRRGQEARLRCSPMKGHSHVYWYRQLPEEGLKFMVYLQKENIIDESGMPKERFSAEFPKEGPSILRIQQVVRGDSAAYFCASSQGQDYGYTFGSGTRLTVV.

This rearrangement joins TRBV6-5 to TRBJ1-1, with D perhaps matching TRBD1 (6 bases). V gave up 6 bases and J gave up 3 bases, with 11 bases separating them. Germline V lookup: CDR1 MNHEY, CDR2 SVGAGI. CDR3 length equals 13 residues. CDR3 DNA: TGTGCCAGCAGCGAGGACAGACACACTGAAGCTTTCTTT. Amino acids: CASSEDRHTEAFF.

The V and J genes are TRBV6-1 and TRBJ2-2; 11 nucleotides line up with TRBD2. Germline CDR1 and CDR2: MNHNS and SASEGT. V lost 4 bases to trimming and J lost 0 bases; unmatched junction nucleotides: 7. CDR3 length: 18 amino acids. CDR3 nucleotide sequence: TGTGCCAGCAGTGGGACTAGCGGGCCATACCCGAACACCGGGGAGCTGTTTTTT. Its translation is CASSGTSGPYPNTGELFF.

The chain links TRBV2 to TRBJ2-1, with D possibly matching TRBD1 (6 bases). This CDR3 has 17 amino acids. The V gene lost 6 bases and the J gene lost 3 bases, with 21 bases spanning the gap. Germline V CDR1 and CDR2: SNHLY, FYNNEI. CDR3: CASSDPKQGRYYNEQFF. The CDR3 nucleotides are TGTGCCAGCAGCGACCCCAAACAGGGCCGGTACTACAATGAGCAGTTCTTC.

This clone has a handful of counts. The CDR3 loop reads CASSLGGNSGNTIYF. CDR3 coding DNA: TGTGCCAGCAGTTTGGGGGGAAATTCAGGAAACACCATATATTTT. V usage is TRBV25-1 and J usage is TRBJ1-3; tentatively, D is TRBD1 (5 bases). Trimming took 5 bases from V and 4 from J, leaving 15 bases between them. This CDR3 contains 15 residues. Germline CDR1 MGHDK, CDR2 SYGVNS. The whole variable domain, remainder taken from reference TRBV25-1 and TRBJ1-3, is EADIYQTPRYLVIGTGKKITLECSQTMGHDKMYWYQQDPGMELHLIHYSYGVNSTEKGDLSSESTVSRIRTEHFPLTLESARPSHTSQYLCASSLGGNSGNTIYFGEGSWLTVV.

The gene calls are TRBV7-8 and TRBJ2-7; D is possibly TRBD2 (5 bases). This CDR3 is built from 13 residues. Looked up from germline, CDR1 is SGHVS and CDR2 is FQNEAQ. V lost 1 base, J lost 5 bases, and 9 bases lay in between. Here the CDR3 DNA reads TGTGCCAGCAGCTTAGATTACGGGGACGAGCAGTACTTC. Encoded protein: CASSLDYGDEQYF.

The rearrangement joins TRBV6-1 to TRBJ1-5; perhaps TRBD1 as D (6 bases). Germline loops: CDR1 MNHNS, CDR2 SASEGT. This CDR3 spans 14 amino acids. V lost 6 bases to trimming and J lost 3 bases, with 12 bases between them. The CDR3 spells CASREDRFNQPQHF. The DNA of the CDR3 is TGTGCCAGCAGGGAGGACAGATTCAATCAGCCCCAGCATTTT.

This chain connects TRBV13 to TRBJ2-7; 10 bases agree with TRBD2. This CDR3 spans 16 amino acids. V lost 2 bases and J lost 4; bases outside the gene matches: 8. Germline V gene lookup returns CDR1 PRHDT and CDR2 FYEKMQ (reference sequence). CDR3 nucleotide sequence: TGTGCCAGCAGCTTATTCCGGACTAGCGGACGATACGAGCAGTACTTC. Its protein is CASSLFRTSGRYEQYF.

This clone was recorded a few times. The chain couples TRBV29-1 to TRBJ2-3; 7 bases match TRBD2. The germline V gene encodes CDR1 SQVTM and CDR2 ANQGSEA. The CDR3 runs 13 residues. Germline trimming cut 3 bases from V and 2 bases from J; bases unmatched to any gene: 2. CDR3 sequence: CSVESGITDTQYF. In DNA, the CDR3 is TGCAGCGTTGAGAGCGGGATCACAGATACGCAGTATTTT.

The rearrangement joins TRBV6-5 to TRBJ2-3, with TRBD1 identical over 8 bases. V lost 5 bases and J lost 2; bases outside the gene matches: 3. The CDR3 consists of 14 residues. Germline CDR1 and CDR2: MNHEY and SVGAGI. CDR3 sequence: CASSGTGVTDTQYF. CDR3 DNA sequence: TGTGCCAGCAGTGGGACAGGAGTCACAGATACGCAGTATTTT.

V and J are TRBV9 and TRBJ1-1; TRBD1 aligns across 8 bases. The J segment lost 1 base and the V segment lost 4 bases, leaving 9 bases of the junction unmatched. The CDR3 has 16 amino acids. Germline CDR1 is SGDLS and CDR2 is YYNGEE. DNA of the CDR3: TGTGCCAGCAGCCCCGGACAGGGAGGCAAGAACACTGAAGCTTTCTTT. Its translation is CASSPGQGGKNTEAFF. Together with reference TRBV9 and TRBJ1-1, the CDR3 gives the full variable domain: DSGVTQTPKHLITATGQRVTLRCSPRSGDLSVYWYQQSLDQGLQFLIQYYNGEERAKGNILERFSAQQFPDLHSELNLSSLELGDSALYFCASSPGQGGKNTEAFFGQGTRLTVV.

About this clone: An end of the junction does not agree with germline; a read error may underlie this. The chain uses TRBV7-7 and TRBJ2-7; 7 bases fit TRBD2. This CDR3 has 13 residues. Germline values: CDR1 SSHAT, CDR2 FNYEAQ (reference sequence). The CDR3 nucleotides read TGTGCTAGCAGCTTAGTCAGGGAGGGCGAGCAGTACTTC. Translating it yields CASSLVREGEQYF.

The genes are TRBV4-3 and TRBJ2-3; 12 nucleotides align to TRBD2. Trimming took 1 base from V and 2 from J; bases not matched to a gene: 4. CDR1 is LGHNA and CDR2 is YSLEER in the germline V gene. The CDR3 contains 17 residues. The CDR3 here is CASSQGLAGETTDTQYF. Written as DNA, the CDR3 is TGCGCCAGCAGCCAAGGACTAGCGGGGGAGACCACAGATACGCAGTATTTT.

J is TRBJ1-2 and V is TRBV19; D is undetermined. The CDR3 covers 11 residues. The V gene's germline CDR1 is LNHDA and CDR2 SQIVND (reference sequence). The ends were cut back, 7 bases at V and 4 bases at J, with 7 bases in the middle. The CDR3 DNA reads as TGTGCCAGTACCCCGGGCTATGGCTACACCTTC. Encoded protein: CASTPGYGYTF.

The V and J genes are TRBV5-6 and TRBJ1-5; tentatively, D is TRBD1 (5 bases). Trimming cost V 4 bases and J 2 bases, with 16 bases left between them. The CDR3 spans 16 residues. Germline loops: CDR1 SGHDT, CDR2 YYEEEE. CDR3 in amino acids: CASSVGGGLRNQPQHF. In DNA form, the CDR3 reads TGTGCCAGCAGCGTTGGTGGGGGGTTGCGCAATCAGCCCCAGCATTTT.